A selection of T cell receptor beta chains follows, all from one sample in a study of blood T cell repertoires in COVID-19. Data came from immunoSEQ multiplex PCR; TCRdb stores just in-frame clones and leaves some out. The sample holds 28,000 or so clones, under 90% seen once. Sequenced input: peripheral blood. The receptors here all came from a human donor in a cohort sampled during active COVID-19. CDR3s leave out the opening cysteine and the closing phenylalanine or tryptophan. Each record gives: J gene, V gene, CDR3 protein.

J: TRBJ2-7
V: TRBV5-1
CDR3: ASSQWDRLDEQY

J: TRBJ2-1
V: TRBV5-1
CDR3: ASSLDPGVAGGQF

J: TRBJ2-7
V: TRBV4-2
CDR3: ASSQDYGSSYEQY

J: TRBJ2-3
V: TRBV6-5
CDR3: ASSYGTGVTDTQY

J: TRBJ1-2
V: TRBV9
CDR3: ASSVGSMGGYT

J: TRBJ1-3
V: TRBV20-1
CDR3: SASLSSGLSGNTIY

J: TRBJ2-1
V: TRBV5-6
CDR3: ASSPGQDSYNEQF

J: TRBJ2-6
V: TRBV5-1
CDR3: ASSLGGRTDSSGANVLT

J: TRBJ1-4
V: TRBV27
CDR3: ASSDNRGQANEKLF

J: TRBJ2-7
V: TRBV30
CDR3: AWSIMGGEQY

J: TRBJ2-7
V: TRBV19
CDR3: ASSIRTGGYEQY

J: TRBJ2-7
V: TRBV11-2
CDR3: ASSPGQGASYEQY

J: TRBJ1-2
V: TRBV4-3
CDR3: ASSQEGRPGNGYT

J: TRBJ2-3
V: TRBV7-8
CDR3: ASSPSGRADTQY

J: TRBJ2-5
V: TRBV11-2
CDR3: ASSRGQGETQY

J: TRBJ1-6
V: TRBV2
CDR3: ASSGQGARSPLH

J: TRBJ2-7
V: TRBV7-2
CDR3: ASSPGLAGEGGYEQY

J: TRBJ1-1
V: TRBV7-9
CDR3: ASSNQGEAF

J: TRBJ2-2
V: TRBV28
CDR3: ASSLVQTNTGELF

J: TRBJ2-1
V: TRBV19
CDR3: ASSTALARSSTWEQF

J: TRBJ1-4
V: TRBV2
CDR3: ASSRDRVGEKLF

J: TRBJ2-7
V: TRBV29-1
CDR3: SAGESYEQY

J: TRBJ2-4
V: TRBV28
CDR3: ASGTGGVQVKNIQY